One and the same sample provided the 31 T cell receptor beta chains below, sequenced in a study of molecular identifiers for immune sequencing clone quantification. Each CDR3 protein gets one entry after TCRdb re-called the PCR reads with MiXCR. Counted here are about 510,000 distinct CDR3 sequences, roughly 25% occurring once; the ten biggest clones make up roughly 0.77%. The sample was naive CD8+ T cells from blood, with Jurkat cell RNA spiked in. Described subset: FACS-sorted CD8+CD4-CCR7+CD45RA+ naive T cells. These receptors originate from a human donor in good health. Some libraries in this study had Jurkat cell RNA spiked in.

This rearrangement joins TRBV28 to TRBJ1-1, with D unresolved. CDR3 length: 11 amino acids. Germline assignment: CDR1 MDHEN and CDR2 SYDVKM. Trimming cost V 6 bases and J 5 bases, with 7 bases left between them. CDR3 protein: CASRTWTEAFF. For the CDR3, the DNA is TGTGCCAGCAGGACGTGGACTGAAGCTTTCTTT.

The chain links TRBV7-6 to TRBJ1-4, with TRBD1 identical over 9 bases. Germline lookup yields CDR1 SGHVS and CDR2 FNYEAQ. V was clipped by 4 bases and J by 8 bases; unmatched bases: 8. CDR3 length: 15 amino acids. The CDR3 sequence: CASSSTGTGLEKLFF. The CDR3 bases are TGTGCCAGCAGCTCCACCGGGACAGGGCTGGAAAAACTGTTTTTT.

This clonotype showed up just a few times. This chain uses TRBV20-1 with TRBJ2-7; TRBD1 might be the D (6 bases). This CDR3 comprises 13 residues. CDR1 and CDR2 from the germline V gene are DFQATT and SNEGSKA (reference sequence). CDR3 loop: CPPLQGKFYEQYF. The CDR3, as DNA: TGCCCCCCCCTACAGGGAAAGTTCTACGAGCAGTACTTC.

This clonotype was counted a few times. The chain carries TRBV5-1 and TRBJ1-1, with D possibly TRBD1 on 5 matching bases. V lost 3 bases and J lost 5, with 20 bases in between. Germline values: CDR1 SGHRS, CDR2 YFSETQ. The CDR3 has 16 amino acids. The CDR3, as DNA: TGCGCCAGCAGCTCGGGGGACTTACACGAGGGGACTGAAGCTTTCTTT. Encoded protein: CASSSGDLHEGTEAFF.

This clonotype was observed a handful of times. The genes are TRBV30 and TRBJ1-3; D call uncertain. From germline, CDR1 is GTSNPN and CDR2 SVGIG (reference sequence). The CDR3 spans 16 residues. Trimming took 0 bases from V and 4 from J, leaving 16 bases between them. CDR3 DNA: TGTGCCTGGAGTGTGCCCGTGGGCGGCGGAGGAAACACCATATATTTT. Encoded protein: CAWSVPVGGGGNTIYF.

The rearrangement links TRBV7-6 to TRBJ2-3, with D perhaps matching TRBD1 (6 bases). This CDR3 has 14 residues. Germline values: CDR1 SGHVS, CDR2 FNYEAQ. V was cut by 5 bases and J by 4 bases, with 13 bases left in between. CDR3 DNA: TGTGCCAGCAGCGTTACAGGGTCGGCAGATACGCAGTATTTT. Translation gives CASSVTGSADTQYF.

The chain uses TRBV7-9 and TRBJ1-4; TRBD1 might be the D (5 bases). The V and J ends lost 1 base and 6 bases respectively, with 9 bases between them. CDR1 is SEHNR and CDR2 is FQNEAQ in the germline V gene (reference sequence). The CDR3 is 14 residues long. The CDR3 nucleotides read TGTGCCAGCAGCTTAGTGGGCAGGGATGAAAAACTGTTTTTT. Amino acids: CASSLVGRDEKLFF.

The CDR3 nucleotides are TGTGCCAGCAGTTACTCGGACAGCACAGATACGCAGTATTTT. Translating gives CASSYSDSTDTQYF. V is TRBV6-5 and J is TRBJ2-3, with unresolved D. V was trimmed by 0 bases and J by 0 bases, leaving 4 bases between them. Germline-derived CDR1 and CDR2 are MNHEY and SVGAGI. The CDR3 consists of 14 residues.

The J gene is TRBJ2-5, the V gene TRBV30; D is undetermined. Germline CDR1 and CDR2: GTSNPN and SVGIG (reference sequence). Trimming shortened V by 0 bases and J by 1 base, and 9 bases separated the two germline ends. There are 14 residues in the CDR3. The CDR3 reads CAWSVVDLQETQYF. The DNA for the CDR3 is TGTGCCTGGAGTGTAGTGGACCTCCAAGAGACCCAGTACTTC.

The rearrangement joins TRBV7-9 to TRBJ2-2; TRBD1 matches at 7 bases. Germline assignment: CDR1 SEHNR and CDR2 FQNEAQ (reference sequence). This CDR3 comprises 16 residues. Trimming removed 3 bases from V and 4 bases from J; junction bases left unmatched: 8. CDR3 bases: TGTGCCAGCAGCTTCTCGGGACAGCTATCCACCGGGGAGCTGTTTTTT. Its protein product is CASSFSGQLSTGELFF.

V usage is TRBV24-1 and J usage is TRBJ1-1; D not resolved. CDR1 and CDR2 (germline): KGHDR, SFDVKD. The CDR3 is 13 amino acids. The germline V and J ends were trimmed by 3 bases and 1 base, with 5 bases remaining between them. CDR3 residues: CATSDTRNTEAFF. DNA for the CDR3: TGTGCCACCAGTGATACCAGGAACACTGAAGCTTTCTTT.

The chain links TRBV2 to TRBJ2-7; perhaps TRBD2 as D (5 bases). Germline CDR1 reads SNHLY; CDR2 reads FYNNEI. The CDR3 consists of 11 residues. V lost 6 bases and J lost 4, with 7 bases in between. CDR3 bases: TGTGCCAGCAGGGGAGAGTACGAGCAGTACTTC. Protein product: CASRGEYEQYF.

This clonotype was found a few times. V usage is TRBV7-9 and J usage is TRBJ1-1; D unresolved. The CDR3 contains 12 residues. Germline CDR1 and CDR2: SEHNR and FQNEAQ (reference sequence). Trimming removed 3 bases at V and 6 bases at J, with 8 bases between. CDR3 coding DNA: TGTGCCAGCAGCTTGTATGCGGCTGAAGCTTTCTTT. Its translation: CASSLYAAEAFF.

This CDR3 is CASSQDRGAGGTDTQYF. The CDR3 nucleotides are TGCGCCAGCAGCCAAGATCGGGGGGCGGGGGGCACAGATACGCAGTATTTT. The rearrangement joins TRBV4-3 to TRBJ2-3; possible D gene TRBD2, 7 bases. Germline CDR1 reads LGHNA; CDR2 reads YSLEER. The CDR3 sequence is 17 residues long. Trimming cost V 0 bases and J 1 base, with 14 bases left between them.

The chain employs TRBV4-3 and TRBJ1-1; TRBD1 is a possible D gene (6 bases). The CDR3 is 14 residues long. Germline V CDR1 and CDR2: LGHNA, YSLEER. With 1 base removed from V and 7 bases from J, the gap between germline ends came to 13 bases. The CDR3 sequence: CASSQVRGVSEAFF. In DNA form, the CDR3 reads TGCGCCAGCAGCCAAGTGAGGGGGGTTAGTGAAGCTTTCTTT.

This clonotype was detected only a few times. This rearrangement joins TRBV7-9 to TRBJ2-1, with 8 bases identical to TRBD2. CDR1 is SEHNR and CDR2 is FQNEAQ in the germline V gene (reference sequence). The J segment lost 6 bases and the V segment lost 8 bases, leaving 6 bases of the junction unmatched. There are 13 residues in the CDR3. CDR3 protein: CASPGTRINEQFF. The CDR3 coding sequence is TGTGCCAGCCCGGGGACTAGGATCAATGAGCAGTTCTTC.

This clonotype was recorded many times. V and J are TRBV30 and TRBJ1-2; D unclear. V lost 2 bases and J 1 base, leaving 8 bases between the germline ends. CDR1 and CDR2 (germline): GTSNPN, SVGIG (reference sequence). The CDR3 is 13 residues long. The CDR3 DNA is TGTGCCTGGAGTAAGGCGGTTAACTATGGCTACACCTTC. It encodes CAWSKAVNYGYTF.

The CDR3 DNA reads as TGTGCCAGTAGTATGGACCGACCCAACACCGGGGAGCTGTTTTTT. Translating it yields CASSMDRPNTGELFF. J is TRBJ2-2 and V is TRBV19; D call uncertain. Germline V gene data show CDR1 as LNHDA and CDR2 as SQIVND (reference sequence). The length of the CDR3 is 15 residues. V was trimmed by 3 bases and J by 2 bases, leaving 10 bases between them. Based on the CDR3 plus reference TRBV19 and TRBJ2-2, the full variable domain is DGGITQSPKYLFRKEGQNVTLSCEQNLNHDAMYWYRQDPGQGLRLIYYSQIVNDFQKGDIAEGYSVSREKKESFPLTVTSAQKNPTAFYLCASSMDRPNTGELFFGEGSRLTVL.

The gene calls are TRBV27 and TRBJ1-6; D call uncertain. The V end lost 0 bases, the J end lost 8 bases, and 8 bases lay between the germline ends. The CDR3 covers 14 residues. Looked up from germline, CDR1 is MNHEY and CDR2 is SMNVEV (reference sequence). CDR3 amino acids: CASSLSIGYSPLHF. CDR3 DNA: TGTGCCAGCAGTTTATCGATAGGGTATTCACCCCTCCACTTT.

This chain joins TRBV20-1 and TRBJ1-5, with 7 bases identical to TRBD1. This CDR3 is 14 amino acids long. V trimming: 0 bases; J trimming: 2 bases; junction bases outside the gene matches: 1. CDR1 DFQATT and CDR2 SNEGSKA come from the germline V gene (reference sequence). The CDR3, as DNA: TGCAGTGCTAGAGATACAGGGGGCAATCAGCCCCAGCATTTT. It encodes CSARDTGGNQPQHF.

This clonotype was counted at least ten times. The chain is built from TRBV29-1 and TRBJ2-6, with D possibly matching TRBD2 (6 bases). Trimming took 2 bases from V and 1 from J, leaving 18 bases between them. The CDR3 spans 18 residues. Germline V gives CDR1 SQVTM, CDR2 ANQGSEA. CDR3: CSVETWRGRESGANVLTF. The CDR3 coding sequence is TGCAGCGTTGAAACGTGGAGGGGAAGGGAATCTGGGGCCAACGTCCTGACTTTC. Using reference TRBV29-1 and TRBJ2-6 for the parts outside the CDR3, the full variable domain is SAVISQKPSRDICQRGTSLTIQCQVDSQVTMMFWYRQQPGQSLTLIATANQGSEATYESGFVIDKFPISRPNLTFSTLTVSNMSPEDSSIYLCSVETWRGRESGANVLTFGAGSRLTVL.

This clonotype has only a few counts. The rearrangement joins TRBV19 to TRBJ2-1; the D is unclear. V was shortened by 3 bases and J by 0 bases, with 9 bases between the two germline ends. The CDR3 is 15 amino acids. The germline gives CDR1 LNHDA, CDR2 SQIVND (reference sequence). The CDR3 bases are TGTGCCAGTAGTATCCCTTGGCTCTCCTACAATGAGCAGTTCTTC. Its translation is CASSIPWLSYNEQFF.

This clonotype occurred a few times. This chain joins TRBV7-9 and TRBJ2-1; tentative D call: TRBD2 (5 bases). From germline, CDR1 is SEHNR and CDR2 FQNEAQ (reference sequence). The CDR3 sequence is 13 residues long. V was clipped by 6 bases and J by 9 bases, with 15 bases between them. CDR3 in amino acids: CASRFPSGSEQFF. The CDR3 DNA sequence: TGTGCCAGCAGATTTCCTTCGGGGTCTGAGCAGTTCTTC.

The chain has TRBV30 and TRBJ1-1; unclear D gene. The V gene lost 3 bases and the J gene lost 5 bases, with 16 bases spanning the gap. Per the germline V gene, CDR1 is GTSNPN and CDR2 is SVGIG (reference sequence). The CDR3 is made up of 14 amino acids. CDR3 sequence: CAWSPGPGRTEAFF. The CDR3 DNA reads TGTGCCTGGAGCCCGGGCCCCGGAAGAACTGAAGCTTTCTTT. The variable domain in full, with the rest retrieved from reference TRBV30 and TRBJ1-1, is SQTIHQWPATLVQPVGSPLSLECTVEGTSNPNLYWYRQAAGRGLQLLFYSVGIGQISSEVPQNLSASRPQDRQFILSSKKLLLSDSGFYLCAWSPGPGRTEAFFGQGTRLTVV.

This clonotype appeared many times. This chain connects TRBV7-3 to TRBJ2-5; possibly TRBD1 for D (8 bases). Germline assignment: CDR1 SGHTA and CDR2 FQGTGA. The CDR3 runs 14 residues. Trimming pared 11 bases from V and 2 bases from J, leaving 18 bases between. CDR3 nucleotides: TGTGCCCGGGAGGACAGGGACCTACAAGAGACCCAGTACTTC. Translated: CAREDRDLQETQYF.

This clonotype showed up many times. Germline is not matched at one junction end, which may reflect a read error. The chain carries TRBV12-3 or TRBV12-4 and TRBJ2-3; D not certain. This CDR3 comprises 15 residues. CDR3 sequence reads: CASSGPSPPTDSQYF. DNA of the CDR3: TGTGCCAGCAGTGGTCCGAGCCCCCCCACAGATTCGCAGTATTTT.

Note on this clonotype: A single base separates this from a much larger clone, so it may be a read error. The CDR3 DNA reads as TGCAGCGTTGAAGTGGCCCCAGATACGCAGGATTTT. It is translated as CSVEVAPDTQDF. The V call is TRBV29-1, the J call TRBJ2-3; D is undetermined. Germline V gene data show CDR1 as SQVTM and CDR2 as ANQGSEA. The CDR3 has 12 amino acids.

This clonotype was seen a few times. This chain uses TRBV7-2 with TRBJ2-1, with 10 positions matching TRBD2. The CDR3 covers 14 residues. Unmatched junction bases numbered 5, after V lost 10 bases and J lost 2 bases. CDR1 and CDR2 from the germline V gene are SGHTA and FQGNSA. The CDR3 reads CATKTSGAYNEQFF. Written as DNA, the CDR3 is TGTGCCACGAAAACTAGCGGGGCCTACAATGAGCAGTTCTTC.

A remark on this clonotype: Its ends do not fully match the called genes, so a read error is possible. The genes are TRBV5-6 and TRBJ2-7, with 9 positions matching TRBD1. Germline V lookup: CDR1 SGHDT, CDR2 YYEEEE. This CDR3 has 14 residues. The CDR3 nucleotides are TGTGCCAGCAGCTTCGGGACAGGGAGCTACGTGCAGTACTTC. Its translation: CASSFGTGSYVQYF.

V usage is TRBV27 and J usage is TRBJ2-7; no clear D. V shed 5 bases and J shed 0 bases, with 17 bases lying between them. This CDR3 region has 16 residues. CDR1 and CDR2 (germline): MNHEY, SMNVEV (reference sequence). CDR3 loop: CASSLKGSWPSYEQYF. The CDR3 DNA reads TGTGCCAGCAGTCTTAAGGGTTCTTGGCCCTCCTACGAGCAGTACTTC.

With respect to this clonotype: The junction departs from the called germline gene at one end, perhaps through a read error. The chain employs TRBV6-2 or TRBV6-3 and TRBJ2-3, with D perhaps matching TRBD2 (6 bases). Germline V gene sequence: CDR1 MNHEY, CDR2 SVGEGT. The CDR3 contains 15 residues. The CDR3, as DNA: TGTGCCAGCGGTTGGGGGGTGGATTTCGCGGATGCGCAGTTTTTT. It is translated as CASGWGVDFADAQFF.